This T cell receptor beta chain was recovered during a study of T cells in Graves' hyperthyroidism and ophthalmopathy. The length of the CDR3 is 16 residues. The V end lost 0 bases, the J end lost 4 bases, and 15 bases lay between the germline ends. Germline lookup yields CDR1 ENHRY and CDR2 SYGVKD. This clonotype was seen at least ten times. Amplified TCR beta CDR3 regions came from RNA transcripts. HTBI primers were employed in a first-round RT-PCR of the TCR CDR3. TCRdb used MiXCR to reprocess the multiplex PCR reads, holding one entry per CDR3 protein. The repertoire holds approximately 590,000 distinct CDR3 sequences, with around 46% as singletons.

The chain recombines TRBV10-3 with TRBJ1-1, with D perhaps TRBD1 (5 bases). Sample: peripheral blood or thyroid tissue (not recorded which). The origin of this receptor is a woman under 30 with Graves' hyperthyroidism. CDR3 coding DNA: TGTGCCATCAGTGAGTCCAGGGAGGGCGTTGCCACTGAAGCTTTCTTT. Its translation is CAISESREGVATEAFF.